The 25 T cell receptor beta chains given below trace back to one sample, sequenced in a study of post-analysis software for immune sequencing data. No cognate antigen is known for these TCRs. Presence of unique molecular identifiers characterized the TCR beta cDNA libraries. TCRdb independently ran MiXCR on the PCR reads; one entry per CDR3 protein. The sample consists of 750,000 to 950,000 distinct CDR3 sequences, about 43% of them appearing once. Findings and caveats of the study: Patients showed TRBV5-6, TRBV5-1 and TRBV20-1 among a few TRBV segments more frequent than in controls.

Sequenced input: blood. These receptors all stem from a girl aged 5-17 years with multiple sclerosis.

The chain couples TRBV2 to TRBJ2-7, with D maybe TRBD2 (8 bases). The V end was cut by 7 bases, the J end by 3 bases, with 16 bases between. CDR3 length: 14 residues. Germline V gene lookup returns CDR1 SNHLY and CDR2 FYNNEI. The CDR3 sequence: CASTGGDRSYEQYF. The CDR3 nucleotides read TGTGCCAGCACCGGGGGGGACAGAAGCTACGAGCAGTACTTC.

Only a few counts were recorded for this clonotype. The chain carries TRBV10-2 and TRBJ2-7, with 7 bases that match TRBD2. The V gene's germline CDR1 is WSHSY and CDR2 SAAADI. There are 14 residues in the CDR3. Losses at the gene ends were 6 bases for V and 2 bases for J; bases not matched to a gene: 7. CDR3 loop: CASRPGTTTYEQYF. The DNA for the CDR3 is TGCGCCAGCAGGCCCGGGACTACAACCTACGAGCAGTACTTC.

V and J are TRBV2 and TRBJ2-3, with D maybe TRBD1 (5 bases). In germline, CDR1 is SNHLY, CDR2 FYNNEI. Trimming left V 5 bases short and J 0 bases short, with 15 bases between. The CDR3 is 16 residues long. The CDR3: CASSPGRTFSTDTQYF. The CDR3 region has the DNA TGTGCCAGCAGTCCCGGACGGACATTTAGCACAGATACGCAGTATTTT.

The table lists this clonotype with a count of one. This sequence joins TRBV11-2 and TRBJ2-4; D possibly corresponds to TRBD2 (6 bases). The J call may not be correct, given that the DNA end is closer to TRBJ2-7. CDR1 SGHAT and CDR2 FQNNGV come from the germline V gene. The CDR3 totals 15 residues. CDR3 amino acids: CASSLDEIAAYEQYF. The CDR3 DNA reads as TGTGCCAGCAGCTTAGATGAAATAGCGGCCTACGAGCAGTACTTC.

V usage is TRBV19 and J usage is TRBJ2-3; TRBD1 is a possible D gene (5 bases). This CDR3 is 15 amino acids long. CDR1 is LNHDA, CDR2 SQIVND, per germline (reference sequence). Trimming removed 5 bases from V and 2 bases from J, with 14 bases in between. The CDR3, as DNA: TGTGCCAGTAGTCCCGCCAGACAGAACACAGATACGCAGTATTTT. Amino acid sequence: CASSPARQNTDTQYF. Based on the CDR3 plus reference TRBV19 and TRBJ2-3, the full variable domain is DGGITQSPKYLFRKEGQNVTLSCEQNLNHDAMYWYRQDPGQGLRLIYYSQIVNDFQKGDIAEGYSVSREKKESFPLTVTSAQKNPTAFYLCASSPARQNTDTQYFGPGTRLTVL.

This clonotype was counted only a few times. The chain links TRBV7-9 to TRBJ2-5; 8 nucleotides agree with TRBD1. The V gene's germline CDR1 is SEHNR and CDR2 FQNEAQ (reference sequence). V gave up 4 bases and J gave up 1 base; unmatched junction bases: 8. The CDR3 consists of 16 residues. The CDR3 bases are TGTGCCAGCAGCTCGGGACAGGTCAGGGCCCAAGAGACCCAGTACTTC. As protein: CASSSGQVRAQETQYF.

V and J are TRBV12-3 or TRBV12-4 and TRBJ2-2, with D possibly called TRBD1 or TRBD2 (6 bases each). The CDR3 spans 16 residues. The V gene lost 3 bases and the J gene lost 7 bases, with 18 bases spanning the gap. In DNA form, the CDR3 reads TGTGCCAGCAGTTTTCATCCGGGGGCGCGGAGCGGGGAGCTGTTTTTT. This sequence encodes CASSFHPGARSGELFF.

This clonotype was seen a single time. The rearrangement links TRBV6-2 or TRBV6-3 to TRBJ2-1, with TRBD2 identical over 13 bases. This CDR3 comprises 18 residues. Germline CDR1 MNHEY, CDR2 SVGEGT. The V and J ends lost 6 bases and 0 bases, in that order; junction bases with no gene match: 8. The CDR3 DNA is TGTGCCAGCAGCCCCTGGACTAGCGGGAGCCCCTCCTACAATGAGCAGTTCTTC. Its protein is CASSPWTSGSPSYNEQFF.

The chain is built from TRBV7-8 and TRBJ2-3; TRBD2 might be the D (5 bases). The CDR3 spans 17 residues. Germline assignment: CDR1 SGHVS and CDR2 FQNEAQ. V was cut by 0 bases and J by 2 bases, with 15 bases left in between. The CDR3 spells CASSLAERTEYTDTQYF. As DNA, the CDR3 is TGTGCCAGCAGCTTAGCGGAACGGACTGAGTACACAGATACGCAGTATTTT.

This clonotype was recorded a few times. The chain links TRBV20-1 to TRBJ2-1; TRBD2 is a possible D gene (5 bases). CDR3 size: 14 residues. CDR1 is DFQATT, CDR2 SNEGSKA, per germline (reference sequence). V dropped 1 base and J dropped 7 bases, with 14 bases sitting between them. The CDR3 here is CSARADGMTNEQFF. The CDR3 nucleotides are TGCAGTGCTAGAGCGGACGGGATGACAAATGAGCAGTTCTTC.

The J gene is TRBJ1-4, the V gene TRBV29-1; D is unresolved. The CDR3 runs 12 residues. Trimming left V 4 bases short and J 8 bases short, with 11 bases between. The germline CDR1 and CDR2 sequences are SQVTM and ANQGSEA. This CDR3 reads CSVGEVGEKLFF. The CDR3 region has the DNA TGCAGCGTTGGAGAGGTCGGGGAAAAACTGTTTTTT.

This chain links TRBV7-2 with TRBJ2-4; D uncertain. The end of the DNA aligns better with TRBJ2-7, so the J call may be wrong. The germline CDR1 and CDR2 sequences are SGHTA and FQGNSA. This CDR3 is built from 13 residues. As DNA, the CDR3 is TGTGCCAGCAGCTTATATACCCTCTACGAGCAGTACTTC. It encodes CASSLYTLYEQYF.

This clonotype came up once. The chain combines TRBV24-1 with TRBJ2-1; a weak D match, TRBD2 (6 bases). The CDR3 covers 19 residues. V was clipped by 2 bases and J by 0 bases, with 19 bases between them. Per germline, CDR1 KGHDR and CDR2 SFDVKD. The CDR3 reads CATSDSQLGTPSSYNEQFF. CDR3 in DNA: TGTGCCACCAGTGATTCGCAGTTGGGGACTCCCAGCTCCTACAATGAGCAGTTCTTC.

The chain combines TRBV7-9 with TRBJ2-1; TRBD2 matches at 11 bases. Germline V gene data show CDR1 as SEHNR and CDR2 as FQNEAQ (reference sequence). The length of the CDR3 is 15 residues. V was pared by 5 bases and J by 11 bases, with 11 bases of the junction left unmatched. The chain's CDR3 is CASSLTSGSLDKQFF. In DNA, the CDR3 is TGTGCCAGCAGCCTCACTAGCGGGAGCCTCGATAAGCAGTTCTTC. The full variable domain, completed using reference TRBV7-9 and TRBJ2-1, is DTGVSQNPRHKITKRGQNVTFRCDPISEHNRLYWYRQTLGQGPEFLTYFQNEAQLEKSRLLSDRFSAERPKGSFSTLEIQRTEQGDSAMYLCASSLTSGSLDKQFFGPGTRLTVL.

The chain carries TRBV20-1 and TRBJ2-5; D is ambiguous. Deletions cut 2 bases from V and 1 base from J, with 5 bases between. The CDR3 consists of 12 residues. Germline CDR1 and CDR2: DFQATT and SNEGSKA (reference sequence). The CDR3 DNA is TGCAGTGCTAGACCTGTCCAAGAGACCCAGTACTTC. This sequence encodes CSARPVQETQYF.

This clonotype was counted between two and nine times. The gene calls are TRBV7-9 and TRBJ2-1, with TRBD2 as a possible D gene (6 bases). Germline-derived CDR1 and CDR2 are SEHNR and FQNEAQ (reference sequence). The CDR3 extends over 14 amino acids. V lost 1 base, J lost 8 bases, and 12 bases lay in between. CDR3 in amino acids: CASSLVGGIDEQFF. Written as DNA, the CDR3 is TGTGCCAGCAGCTTAGTTGGCGGGATTGATGAGCAGTTCTTC.

A single count supports this clonotype. This chain uses TRBV30 with TRBJ2-6, with D uncertain. V lost 5 bases and J lost 0, with 11 bases in between. The CDR3 length is 15 residues. Germline CDR1 is GTSNPN and CDR2 is SVGIG (reference sequence). The CDR3 spells CAWGDGHSGANVLTF. CDR3 nucleotide sequence: TGTGCCTGGGGTGACGGCCACTCTGGGGCCAACGTCCTGACTTTC.

The rearrangement uses TRBV6-2 or TRBV6-3 and TRBJ1-1; D remains unclear. The CDR3 covers 15 residues. V lost 6 bases to trimming and J lost 5 bases, with 19 bases between them. CDR1 is MNHEY, CDR2 SVGEGT, per germline. CDR3 DNA: TGTGCCAGCAGGTACCACCATTCGAGGAGAACTGAAGCTTTCTTT. Translation gives CASRYHHSRRTEAFF.

The J gene is TRBJ1-2, the V gene TRBV29-1; 7 positions agree with TRBD1. This CDR3 comprises 12 residues. Losses at the gene ends were 4 bases for V and 6 bases for J; bases not matched to a gene: 5. CDR1 SQVTM and CDR2 ANQGSEA come from the germline V gene. CDR3 loop: CSVGFQGDGYTF. The CDR3 DNA follows: TGCAGCGTTGGATTCCAGGGGGATGGCTACACCTTC.

The rearrangement joins TRBV20-1 to TRBJ2-7, with 9 bases lining up with TRBD2. In germline, CDR1 is DFQATT, CDR2 SNEGSKA (reference sequence). The CDR3 extends over 16 amino acids. V shed 5 bases and J 1 base; nucleotides not matched to a gene: 12. CDR3 nucleotides: TGCAGTGCTGGCCCACTAGCGGGCCGCCCATCCTACGAGCAGTACTTC. Protein product: CSAGPLAGRPSYEQYF.

This clonotype was counted only a few times. The chain uses TRBV20-1 and TRBJ2-1; 9 bases match TRBD2. CDR3 size: 15 residues. CDR1 and CDR2 (germline): DFQATT, SNEGSKA (reference sequence). Trimming at V came to 5 bases and at J to 3 bases, leaving 8 bases not matched to a gene. CDR3 amino acids: CSAPKGTSSYNEQFF. The CDR3 DNA is TGCAGTGCTCCCAAGGGGACTAGCAGCTACAATGAGCAGTTCTTC.

The V and J genes are TRBV29-1 and TRBJ2-7, with TRBD2 matching 10 bases. V lost 2 bases to trimming and J lost 1 base; unmatched junction nucleotides: 2. Germline V gives CDR1 SQVTM, CDR2 ANQGSEA. The CDR3 sequence is 14 residues long. The chain's CDR3 is CSVETSGESYEQYF. As DNA, the CDR3 is TGCAGCGTTGAAACTAGCGGGGAGTCCTACGAGCAGTACTTC.

The CDR3 region is CASSRTQGTQETQYF. For the CDR3, the DNA is TGTGCCAGCAGCAGAACACAGGGGACGCAAGAGACCCAGTACTTC. The V gene is TRBV4-2, the J gene TRBJ2-7; the match to TRBD1 covers 7 bases. The end of the DNA fits TRBJ2-5 better, so the J call may be wrong. The CDR3 loop spans 15 amino acids. Per the germline V gene, CDR1 is LGHNA and CDR2 is YNFKEQ.

This clonotype was seen a few times. J is TRBJ1-5 and V is TRBV6-5, with D perhaps TRBD1 (5 bases). Germline CDR1 is MNHEY and CDR2 is SVGAGI. Trimming cost V 0 bases and J 4 bases, with 7 bases left between them. The length of the CDR3 is 14 residues. Here the CDR3 reads CASSYSGGNQPQHF. CDR3 DNA: TGTGCCAGCAGTTACTCCGGGGGGAATCAGCCCCAGCATTTT.

The chain links TRBV5-1 to TRBJ2-7; 16 bases match TRBD2. This CDR3 has 15 amino acids. V shed 4 bases, J shed 5 bases, and the junction held 3 bases outside the gene matches. Germline-derived CDR1 and CDR2 are SGHRS and YFSETQ. The CDR3 sequence is CASSGTSGRADEQYF. CDR3 nucleotide sequence: TGCGCCAGCAGCGGGACTAGCGGGAGGGCCGACGAGCAGTACTTC.